This TCR beta chain came from a study of T cell responses to AZD1222 COVID-19 vaccine. General study results and limits: Nearly half of spike-specific TCRs reportedly target unmutated variant regions.

The length of the CDR3 is 12 residues. Trimming took off 7 bases at V and 1 base at J, with 7 bases between the two ends. Germline V gene sequence: CDR1 MNHNS, CDR2 SASEGT. Details on this clone: Its matching antigen is unknown.

The repertoire was sequenced with immunoSEQ multiplex PCR; TCRdb's copy has only in-frame clones and lacks some. Counted here are 150,000 to 200,000 clones, about 92% occurring once; the ten biggest clones make up 10%. The sequences come from peripheral blood, collected on day 0 of AZD1222 vaccination. The V call is TRBV6-1, the J call TRBJ1-1; weak D call: TRBD1 (5 bases). This sequence was found in an adult in good health. The CDR3, as DNA: TGTGCCAGCACCGGGGGGAACACTGAAGCTTTCTTT. Residues: CASTGGNTEAFF.